Below, one T cell receptor (beta chain) is given with its context. As yet, its antigen is unknown. These data originate in a study of post-analysis software for immune sequencing data. The V gene lost 6 bases and the J gene lost 3 bases, with 21 bases spanning the gap. The germline V gene encodes CDR1 DFQATT and CDR2 SNEGSKA (reference sequence). The CDR3 contains 16 residues. Study observations and caveats: With TRBV5-6, TRBV5-1 and TRBV20-1 included, several TRBV segments were more frequent in patients than in controls.

The authors incorporated unique molecular identifiers into the TCR beta cDNA libraries. Yield was about 500,000 cDNA molecules from roughly 0.93 to 9.6 million T cells. TCRdb fed the PCR reads into MiXCR, producing one record per CDR3 protein. The table includes over 700,000 distinct CDR3 sequences, about 32% detected once. This clonotype was obtained from a girl aged 10 to 17 with multiple sclerosis. The sequenced sample was blood. The V call is TRBV20-1, the J call TRBJ2-1; D not resolved. In nucleotides, the CDR3 is TGCAGTGCCCTGCACAGTTACATCGGGTTCTACAATGAGCAGTTCTTC. Residues: CSALHSYIGFYNEQFF.